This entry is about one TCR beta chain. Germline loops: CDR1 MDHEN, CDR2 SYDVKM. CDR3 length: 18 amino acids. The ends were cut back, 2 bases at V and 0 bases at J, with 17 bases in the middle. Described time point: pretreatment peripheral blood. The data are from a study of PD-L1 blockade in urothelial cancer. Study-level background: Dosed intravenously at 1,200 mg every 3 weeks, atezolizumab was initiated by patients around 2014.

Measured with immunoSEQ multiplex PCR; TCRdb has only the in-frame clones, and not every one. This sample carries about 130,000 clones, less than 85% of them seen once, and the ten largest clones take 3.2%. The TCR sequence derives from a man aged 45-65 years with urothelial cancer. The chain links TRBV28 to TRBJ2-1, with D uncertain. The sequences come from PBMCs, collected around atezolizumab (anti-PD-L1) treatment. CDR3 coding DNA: TGTGCCAGCAGTTTAGGGTACGTTGCGGTTCCCTCCTACAATGAGCAGTTCTTC. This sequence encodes CASSLGYVAVPSYNEQFF. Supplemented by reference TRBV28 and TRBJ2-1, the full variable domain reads DVKVTQSSRYLVKRTGEKVFLECVQDMDHENMFWYRQDPGLGLRLIYFSYDVKMKEKGDIPEGYSVSREKKERFSLILESASTNQTSMYLCASSLGYVAVPSYNEQFFGPGTRLTVL.